This TCR beta chain was identified in a study of shared clonotypes between healthy human individuals. Regarding this clone: Other DNA sequences in this specimen translate into the identical CDR3.

In the authors' workflow: Sequence data from immunoSEQ were junction-only and lacked quality scores; consequently, filtering differed. This table comes from immunoSEQ multiplex PCR, and its TCRdb copy is limited to in-frame clones, with some not included. That table is the source of V, J and clone size, and D and trimming were worked out from the DNA. Here the sample spans approximately 2.1 million clones, approximately 95% being singletons. Partitioning of CD4+ cells yielded a CD45RA+ naive subset and a CD45RA-negative memory subset. The CDR3 covers 13 residues. Trimming cost V 4 bases and J 1 base, with 8 bases left between them. Per germline, CDR1 SQVTM and CDR2 ANQGSEA.

The chain combines TRBV29-1 with TRBJ1-5, with D hard to call. The sample taken for sequencing was naive CD4+ T cells from PBMCs. Described subset: CD45RA+ positively selected. This clonotype originated in a man younger than 35 in good health. Some clones in this sample may be carry-over from other donors' samples. CDR3 residues: CSVGGASNQPQHF. The CDR3 DNA reads as TGCAGCGTTGGGGGTGCGAGCAATCAGCCCCAGCATTTT.